A selection of T cell receptor beta chains follows, all from one sample in a study of vaccination and CD4 T cells after COVID-19. TCRdb ran MiXCR on the PCR reads and lists one entry per CDR3 protein. The sample includes some 16,000 distinct CDR3 sequences, 52% of them seen just once. These receptors have no identified antigens. The material sequenced was CD4+ T cells from blood, cultured in vitro, taken before SARS-CoV-2 vaccination. The receptor source for this set is a human donor who had recovered from COVID-19. Both conserved end residues are part of each CDR3. A D gene is named only where the DNA matches it firmly. Clone size, where shown, is once, few, many, or a class for clones that have expanded.

D	J	size	V	CDR3	DNA
NA	TRBJ1-5	few	TRBV19	CATRGGINQPQHF	TGTGCCACTCGGGGGGGGATCAATCAGCCCCAGCATTTT
NA	TRBJ1-2	NA	TRBV4-3	CASSQDLVGGGGGYTF	TGTGCCAGCAGCCAAGATTTAGTAGGGGGTGGGGGTGGCTACACCTTC
NA	TRBJ1-6	NA	TRBV28	CASGETRTANSPLHF	TGTGCCAGCGGCGAGACACGGACAGCTAATTCACCCCTCCACTTT
NA	TRBJ1-5	NA	TRBV20-1	CSARGRDGQPQHF	TGCAGTGCTAGAGGGAGGGACGGACAGCCCCAGCATTTT
TRBD1	TRBJ2-7	NA	TRBV24-1	CATSDRTGPTYEQYF	TGTGCCACCAGTGACCGGACAGGGCCAACGTACGAGCAGTACTTC
TRBD1	TRBJ2-7	NA	TRBV11-3	CASSPGQGPPWEQYF	TGTGCCAGCAGCCCGGGACAGGGACCACCCTGGGAGCAGTACTTC
TRBD1	TRBJ1-5	NA	TRBV19	CASSMGAHRGRDQPQHF	TGTGCCAGTAGTATGGGAGCCCACAGGGGGCGCGATCAGCCCCAGCATTTT
NA	TRBJ1-1	NA	TRBV7-3	CASSPQLNTEAFF	TGTGCCAGCAGCCCTCAGTTGAACACTGAAGCTTTCTTT
NA	TRBJ1-5	NA	TRBV20-1	CSARVVRAGVDQPQHF	TGCAGTGCTAGAGTTGTCAGGGCAGGTGTGGATCAGCCCCAGCATTTT
TRBD1	TRBJ2-5	NA	TRBV19	CASSPQTGPQTQYF	TGTGCCAGTAGTCCTCAGACAGGGCCCCAGACCCAGTACTTC
NA	TRBJ2-3	NA	TRBV11-3	CASSLRGMSDTQYF	TGTGCCAGCAGCTTACGTGGGATGTCAGATACGCAGTATTTT
NA	TRBJ1-6	NA	TRBV7-9	CASSHMAYNSPLHF	TGTGCCAGCAGCCATATGGCCTATAATTCACCCCTCCACTTT
NA	TRBJ2-5	few	TRBV7-2	CASSFSAGRETQYF	TGTGCCAGCAGCTTCTCGGCGGGGAGAGAGACCCAGTACTTC
TRBD1	TRBJ2-2	NA	TRBV19	CASRLDRGSAGELFF	TGTGCCAGTAGACTTGACAGGGGTAGCGCCGGGGAGCTGTTTTTT
NA	TRBJ1-1	NA	TRBV7-6	CASSLTGNTEAFF	TGTGCCAGCAGCTTAACTGGAAACACTGAAGCTTTCTTT
NA	TRBJ2-1	NA	TRBV7-2	CASSWIQGNEQFF	TGTGCCAGCAGCTGGATACAGGGAAATGAGCAGTTCTTC
NA	TRBJ1-2	NA	TRBV20-1	CSASPGASAYTF	TGCAGTGCTAGCCCAGGGGCCTCAGCCTACACCTTC
TRBD2	TRBJ2-3	NA	TRBV20-1	CSASGLAGVRDTQYF	TGCAGTGCTAGCGGACTAGCGGGAGTTCGGGATACGCAGTATTTT
NA	TRBJ1-5	NA	TRBV12-3/TRBV12-4	CASSLEEHQPQHF	TGTGCCAGCAGTTTAGAGGAGCATCAGCCCCAGCATTTT
NA	TRBJ1-6	NA	TRBV18	CASSQGNSPLHF	TGTGCCAGCTCACAGGGGAATTCACCCCTCCACTTT
TRBD2	TRBJ2-5	once	TRBV20-1	CSAESGDWGTQYF	TGCAGTGCGGAGAGCGGGGACTGGGGGACCCAGTACTTC
NA	TRBJ2-3	NA	TRBV19	CASSPLTGGTDTQYF	TGTGCCAGTAGCCCACTGACAGGTGGCACAGATACGCAGTATTTT
NA	TRBJ2-5	NA	TRBV11-3	CASSLPGQGLETQYF	TGTGCCAGCAGCTTACCTGGGCAGGGGTTGGAGACCCAGTACTTC
NA	TRBJ2-5	few	TRBV10-3	CAIRNLETQYF	TGTGCCATCAGAAACCTAGAGACCCAGTACTTC
NA	TRBJ1-5	NA	TRBV7-9	CASSFGDQPQHF	TGTGCCAGCAGCTTTGGCGATCAGCCCCAGCATTTT
TRBD2	TRBJ2-1	NA	TRBV20-1	CSARDRRTSGRNEQFF	TGCAGTGCTAGAGATCGTCGGACTAGCGGGAGAAATGAGCAGTTCTTC
NA	TRBJ1-5	NA	TRBV2	CASSKDTYSNQPQHF	TGTGCCAGCAGCAAGGACACTTATAGCAATCAGCCCCAGCATTTT
TRBD2	TRBJ2-7	NA	TRBV6-1	CASRAGLATYEQYF	TGTGCCAGCAGAGCAGGACTAGCGACCTACGAGCAGTACTTC